This T cell receptor (beta chain) was documented in a study of blood T cell repertoires in COVID-19. Study-wide background: The study drew acute and convalescent COVID-19 samples from the United States, Italy and Spain.

The V gene end was trimmed by 4 bases and the J gene end by 7 bases; junction bases not matched to a gene: 7. CDR3 length equals 15 residues. Germline lookup yields CDR1 LGHDT and CDR2 YNNKEL (reference sequence). Authors' data handling: The assay estimated nucleated cells by amplifying reference gene primers. The table came from immunoSEQ multiplex PCR; TCRdb's copy has only in-frame clones and leaves some out. V, J and clone size reflect that table, while D and trimming were determined from the DNA. The sample lists under 130,000 clones; 89% were seen once. The sequence was collected from an older woman with acute or convalescent COVID-19. J is TRBJ2-1 and V is TRBV3-1 (or the pseudogene TRBV3-2), with 10 bases lining up with TRBD2. Material: peripheral blood. CDR3 protein: CASSPLGLASNEQFF. The CDR3 coding sequence is TGTGCCAGCAGCCCCTTGGGACTAGCGAGTAATGAGCAGTTCTTC.